These 22 T cell receptor beta chains were all obtained from the same sample, sequenced in a study of Graves' ophthalmopathy and Graves' hyperthyroidism. Beta-chain TCR CDR3 regions were amplified from RNA transcripts. RT-PCR in the first round used HTBI primers; a second-round multiplex PCR followed. TCRdb analysed the multiplex PCR reads with MiXCR anew, one entry per CDR3 protein. This table holds fewer than 400,000 distinct CDR3 sequences, about 16% found once. The specimen sequenced was peripheral blood. The origin of the receptors is a woman aged 18-29 years with Graves' ophthalmopathy.

At least ten counts were recorded for this clonotype. The rearrangement joins TRBV15 to TRBJ2-2, with unresolved D. CDR1 and CDR2 (germline): LNHNV, YYDKDF (reference sequence). CDR3 length equals 15 residues. V shed 1 base and J shed 2 bases, with 8 bases lying between them. For the CDR3, the DNA is TGTGCCACCAGCAGAGGTGGGTTAAACACCGGGGAGCTGTTTTTT. Protein sequence: CATSRGGLNTGELFF.

This clonotype was seen many times. V gene TRBV6-5 combines with J gene TRBJ2-7, with TRBD1 matching 11 bases. This CDR3 is 14 amino acids long. Germline values: CDR1 MNHEY, CDR2 SVGAGI. Trimming cost V 4 bases and J 4 bases; bases outside gene matches: 3. This CDR3 reads CASSWDRGRYEQYF. In DNA, the CDR3 is TGTGCCAGCAGTTGGGACAGGGGGAGATACGAGCAGTACTTC.

This clonotype was recorded at least ten times. This rearrangement joins TRBV7-2 to TRBJ1-6, with D maybe TRBD1 (6 bases). CDR1 is SGHTA and CDR2 is FQGNSA in the germline V gene. The CDR3 is 15 residues long. Trimming took 1 base from V and 10 from J, leaving 14 bases between them. CDR3 nucleotide sequence: TGTGCCAGCAGCTTAGAGCCGGATGGGACATCACCCCTCCACTTT. This gives the protein CASSLEPDGTSPLHF.

The chain combines TRBV6-5 with TRBJ2-5; D is perhaps TRBD2 (5 bases). The ends were cut back, 3 bases at V and 1 base at J, with 15 bases in the middle. The CDR3 is made up of 16 amino acids. CDR1 MNHEY and CDR2 SVGAGI come from the germline V gene. CDR3 protein: CASSYQGGAVQETQYF. CDR3 bases: TGTGCCAGCAGTTATCAAGGAGGAGCGGTCCAAGAGACCCAGTACTTC.

This clonotype came up many times. The chain couples TRBV27 to TRBJ1-6; 10 bases match TRBD1. The CDR3 runs 14 residues. The V and J ends lost 6 bases and 8 bases, in that order; junction bases with no gene match: 4. Germline V gives CDR1 MNHEY, CDR2 SMNVEV (reference sequence). The chain's CDR3 is CASRPGQGDSPLHF. The CDR3 nucleotides are TGTGCCAGCAGGCCAGGACAGGGGGATTCACCCCTCCACTTT.

This clonotype was picked up many times. This sequence joins TRBV11-1 and TRBJ2-5; either TRBD1 or TRBD2 may fit D (5 bases each). This CDR3 is 13 amino acids long. The V gene lost 6 bases and the J gene lost 4 bases, with 12 bases spanning the gap. CDR1 and CDR2 (germline): SGHAT, FQDESV (reference sequence). The CDR3 loop is CASRYVGVETQYF. Here the CDR3 DNA reads TGTGCCAGCAGATATGTGGGGGTAGAGACCCAGTACTTC.

V is TRBV11-3 and J is TRBJ1-1; TRBD1 matches 9 bases. V was clipped by 6 bases and J by 1 base; unmatched bases: 6. The V gene's germline CDR1 is SGHNT and CDR2 YENEEA. The CDR3 consists of 15 residues. This CDR3 reads CASSWTGVRNTEAFF. CDR3 coding DNA: TGTGCCAGCAGTTGGACAGGGGTAAGGAACACTGAAGCTTTCTTT.

This clonotype was detected only a few times. A single base separates this from a much larger clone, so it may be a read error. V gene TRBV24-1 combines with J gene TRBJ2-7, with 7 bases matching TRBD2. Trimming took 3 bases from V and 4 from J; bases not matched to a gene: 8. The CDR3 consists of 15 residues. The V gene's germline CDR1 is KGHDR and CDR2 SFDVKD. The DNA for the CDR3 is TGTGCCACCAGTGATCTAGCGGAAGGGACGTACGAGCAGTACTTC. As protein: CATSDLAEGTYEQYF.

This clonotype appeared many times. This clone may be a read error of a much larger clone one base away. The chain couples TRBV12-3 or TRBV12-4 to TRBJ2-7; D unclear. This CDR3 region has 15 residues. V was shortened by 5 bases and J by 1 base, with 15 bases between the two germline ends. CDR3 in amino acids: CASSPHQLKSYEQYF. The CDR3 DNA is TGTGCCAGCAGTCCTCACCAGCTCAAGTCCTACGAGCAGTACTTC.

The J gene is TRBJ1-6, the V gene TRBV28, with 7 positions matching TRBD1. Looked up from germline, CDR1 is MDHEN and CDR2 is SYDVKM. This CDR3 spans 14 amino acids. V shed 6 bases, J shed 9 bases, and the junction held 8 bases outside the gene matches. The DNA for the CDR3 is TGTGCCAGCAGGCAGGGGGACCGTCGTTCACCCCTCCACTTT. This encodes CASRQGDRRSPLHF.

The table lists this clonotype with many counts. This chain joins TRBV12-3 or TRBV12-4 and TRBJ1-6; 7 positions match TRBD1. The V gene end was trimmed by 6 bases and the J gene end by 7 bases; junction bases not matched to a gene: 3. This CDR3 is 13 amino acids long. For the CDR3, the DNA is TGTGCCAGCAGACAGGGGAGAAATTCACCCCTCCACTTT. The encoded protein is CASRQGRNSPLHF.

The rearrangement uses TRBV7-2 and TRBJ1-2; D not certain. Trimming took 5 bases from V and 6 from J, leaving 16 bases between them. This CDR3 is 14 amino acids long. CDR1 SGHTA and CDR2 FQGNSA come from the germline V gene. In DNA, the CDR3 is TGTGCCAGCAGCCCGAGCCCCGCAAACAATGGCTACACCTTC. The encoded protein is CASSPSPANNGYTF.

This clonotype came up many times. This chain uses TRBV6-1 with TRBJ1-5; no reliable D call. The V gene lost 1 base and the J gene lost 9 bases, with 7 bases spanning the gap. Germline loops: CDR1 MNHNS, CDR2 SASEGT. The CDR3 runs 12 residues. Written as DNA, the CDR3 is TGTGCCAGCAGTGAAGGGGTTCGGCCCCAGCATTTT. Its translation is CASSEGVRPQHF.

This clonotype was detected many times. The CDR3 DNA reads as TGTGCCAGCTCACGTTTGGACAGGGTAAATTCACCCCTCCACTTT. Protein: CASSRLDRVNSPLHF. The rearrangement joins TRBV18 to TRBJ1-6; 8 positions match TRBD1. The ends lost 4 bases at V and 7 bases at J; junction bases unmatched: 6. CDR1 KGHSH and CDR2 LQKENI come from the germline V gene. The CDR3 covers 15 residues.

The sample holds many counts of this clonotype. V gene TRBV7-2 combines with J gene TRBJ2-7; TRBD2 is a possible D gene (5 bases). The CDR3 sequence is 14 residues long. CDR1 is SGHTA and CDR2 is FQGNSA in the germline V gene. V was pared by 0 bases and J by 2 bases, with 8 bases between. CDR3 nucleotides: TGTGCCAGCAGCTTAGCGCCACTAGCCTACGAGCAGTACTTC. It yields the protein CASSLAPLAYEQYF.

This clonotype was recorded many times. This sequence joins TRBV9 and TRBJ2-7; D possibly corresponds to TRBD1 (5 bases). The V and J ends lost 4 bases and 7 bases respectively, with 21 bases between them. Germline V gene sequence: CDR1 SGDLS, CDR2 YYNGEE. This CDR3 has 15 residues. The CDR3, as DNA: TGTGCCAGCAGCCCACGACTCAGGGATTACGATGAGCAGTACTTC. Amino acids: CASSPRLRDYDEQYF.

This clonotype was observed many times. The chain joins TRBV30 to TRBJ2-7; D is ambiguous. The V and J ends lost 1 base and 5 bases respectively, with 9 bases between them. Germline V gives CDR1 GTSNPN, CDR2 SVGIG (reference sequence). The CDR3 is 12 residues long. The CDR3 region is CAWSALGNEQYF. The CDR3 DNA reads as TGTGCCTGGAGTGCCCTGGGCAACGAGCAGTACTTC.

At least ten counts were recorded for this clonotype. The chain uses TRBV2 and TRBJ1-2; 9 nucleotides line up with TRBD1. Germline V gives CDR1 SNHLY, CDR2 FYNNEI. This CDR3 spans 12 amino acids. Germline trimming cut 10 bases from V and 6 bases from J; bases unmatched to any gene: 6. The CDR3 region is CATTQGADGYTF. DNA for the CDR3: TGTGCCACTACACAGGGGGCGGATGGCTACACCTTC.

This clonotype was counted ten times or more. The chain combines TRBV6-2 or TRBV6-3 with TRBJ1-2; D call uncertain. This CDR3 is built from 14 residues. V dropped 6 bases and J dropped 4 bases, with 15 bases sitting between them. The germline CDR1 and CDR2 sequences are MNHEY and SVGEGT. In DNA form, the CDR3 reads TGTGCCAGCAGCCGGTCCCACTCCCTCTATGGCTACACCTTC. Translated, it gives CASSRSHSLYGYTF.

The table lists this clonotype with many counts. The V and J genes are TRBV29-1 and TRBJ1-5, with a tentative D call TRBD1 (6 bases). Germline assignment: CDR1 SQVTM and CDR2 ANQGSEA. The CDR3 runs 13 residues. V shed 4 bases and J shed 2 bases, with 9 bases lying between them. The CDR3 region is CSVGTAGNQPQHF. CDR3 sequence (DNA): TGCAGCGTTGGGACAGCCGGCAATCAGCCCCAGCATTTT. Looking up the rest from reference TRBV29-1 and TRBJ1-5 gives the full variable domain: SAVISQKPSRDICQRGTSLTIQCQVDSQVTMMFWYRQQPGQSLTLIATANQGSEATYESGFVIDKFPISRPNLTFSTLTVSNMSPEDSSIYLCSVGTAGNQPQHFGDGTRLSIL.

This clonotype was counted ten times or more. This sequence joins TRBV12-3 or TRBV12-4 and TRBJ1-5, with D maybe TRBD1 (6 bases). V was trimmed by 4 bases and J by 9 bases, leaving 16 bases between them. The CDR3 is 14 amino acids. CDR3 DNA: TGTGCCAGCAGTTCCCTATACAGGGACCCGCCCCAGCATTTT. Its protein product is CASSSLYRDPPQHF.

This clonotype was counted many times. The V and J genes are TRBV15 and TRBJ1-1, with D perhaps matching TRBD1 (6 bases). The germline V and J ends were trimmed by 5 bases and 3 bases, with 19 bases remaining between them. The CDR3 covers 16 residues. CDR1 is LNHNV and CDR2 is YYDKDF in the germline V gene (reference sequence). The CDR3: CATSGPDRQEDTEAFF. DNA of the CDR3: TGTGCCACCAGCGGCCCCGACAGGCAGGAGGACACTGAAGCTTTCTTT.